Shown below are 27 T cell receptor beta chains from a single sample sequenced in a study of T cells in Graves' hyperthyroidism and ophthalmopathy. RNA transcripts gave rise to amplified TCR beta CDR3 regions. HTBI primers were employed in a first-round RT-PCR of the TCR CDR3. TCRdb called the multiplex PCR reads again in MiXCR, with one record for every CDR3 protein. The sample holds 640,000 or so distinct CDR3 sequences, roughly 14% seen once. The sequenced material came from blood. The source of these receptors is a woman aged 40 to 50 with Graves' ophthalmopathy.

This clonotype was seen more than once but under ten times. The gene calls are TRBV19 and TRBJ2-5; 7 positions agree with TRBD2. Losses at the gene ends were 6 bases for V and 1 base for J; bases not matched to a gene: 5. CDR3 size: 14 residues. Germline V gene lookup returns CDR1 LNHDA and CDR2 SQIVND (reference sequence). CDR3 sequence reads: CASSPGRVQETQYF. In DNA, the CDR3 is TGTGCCAGTAGCCCGGGGAGGGTCCAAGAGACCCAGTACTTC.

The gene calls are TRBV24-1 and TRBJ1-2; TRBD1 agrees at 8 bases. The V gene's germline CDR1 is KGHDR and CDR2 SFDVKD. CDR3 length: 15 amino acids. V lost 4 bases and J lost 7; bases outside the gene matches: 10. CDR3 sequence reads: CATSDPTQGARGYTF. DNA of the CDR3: TGTGCCACCAGTGACCCAACCCAGGGGGCGCGTGGCTACACCTTC.

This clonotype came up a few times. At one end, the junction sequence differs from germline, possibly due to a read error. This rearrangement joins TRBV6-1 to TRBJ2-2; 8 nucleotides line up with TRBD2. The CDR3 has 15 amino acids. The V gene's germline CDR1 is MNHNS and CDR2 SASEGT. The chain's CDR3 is CASSESLAGYGELFF. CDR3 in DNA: TGTGCCAGCAGTGAATCGCTAGCGGGTTACGGGGAGCTGTTCTTT.

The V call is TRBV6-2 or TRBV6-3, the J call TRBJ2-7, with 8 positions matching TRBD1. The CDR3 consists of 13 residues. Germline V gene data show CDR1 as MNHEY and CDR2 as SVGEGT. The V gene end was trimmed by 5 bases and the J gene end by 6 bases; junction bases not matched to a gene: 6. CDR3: CASSRDRPPEQYF. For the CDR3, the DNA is TGTGCCAGCAGTAGGGACAGGCCGCCCGAGCAGTACTTC.

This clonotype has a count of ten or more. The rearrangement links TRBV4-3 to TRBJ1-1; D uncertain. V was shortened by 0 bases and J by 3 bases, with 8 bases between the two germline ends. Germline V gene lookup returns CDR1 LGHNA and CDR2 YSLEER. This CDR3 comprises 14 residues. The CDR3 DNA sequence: TGCGCCAGCAGCCAAGATCGGGTTTACACTGAAGCTTTCTTT. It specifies CASSQDRVYTEAFF.

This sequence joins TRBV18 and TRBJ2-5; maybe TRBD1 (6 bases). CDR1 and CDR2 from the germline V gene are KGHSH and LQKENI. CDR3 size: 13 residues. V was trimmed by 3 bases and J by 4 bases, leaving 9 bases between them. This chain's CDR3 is CASSPDSGETQYF. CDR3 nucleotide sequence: TGTGCCAGCTCACCGGACAGCGGAGAGACCCAGTACTTC.

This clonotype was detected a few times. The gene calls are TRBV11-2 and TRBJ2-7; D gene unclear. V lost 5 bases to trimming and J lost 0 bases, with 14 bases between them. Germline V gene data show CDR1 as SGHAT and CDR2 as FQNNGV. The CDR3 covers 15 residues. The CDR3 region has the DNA TGTGCCAGCAGCAGAAGCATCGGTGTCTCCTACGAGCAGTACTTC. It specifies CASSRSIGVSYEQYF.

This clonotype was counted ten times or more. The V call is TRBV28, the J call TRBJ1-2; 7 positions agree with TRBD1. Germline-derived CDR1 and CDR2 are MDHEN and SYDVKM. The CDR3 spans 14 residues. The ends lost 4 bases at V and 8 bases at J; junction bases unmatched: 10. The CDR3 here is CASSSPRTGKGYTF. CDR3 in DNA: TGTGCCAGCAGTTCCCCTAGGACAGGAAAAGGCTACACCTTC.

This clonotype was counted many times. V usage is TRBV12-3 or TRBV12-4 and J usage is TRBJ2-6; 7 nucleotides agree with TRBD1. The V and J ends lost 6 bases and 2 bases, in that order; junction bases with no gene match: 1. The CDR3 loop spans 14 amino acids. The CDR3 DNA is TGTGCCAGCAGAGACAGGGCTGGGGCCAACGTCCTGACTTTC. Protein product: CASRDRAGANVLTF.

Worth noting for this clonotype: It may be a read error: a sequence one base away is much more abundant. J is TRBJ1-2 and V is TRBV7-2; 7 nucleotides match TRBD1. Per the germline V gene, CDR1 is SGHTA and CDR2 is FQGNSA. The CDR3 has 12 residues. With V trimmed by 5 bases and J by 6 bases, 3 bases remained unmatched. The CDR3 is CASSHQGDGYTF. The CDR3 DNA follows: TGTGCCAGCAGCCACCAGGGGGATGGCTACACCTTC.

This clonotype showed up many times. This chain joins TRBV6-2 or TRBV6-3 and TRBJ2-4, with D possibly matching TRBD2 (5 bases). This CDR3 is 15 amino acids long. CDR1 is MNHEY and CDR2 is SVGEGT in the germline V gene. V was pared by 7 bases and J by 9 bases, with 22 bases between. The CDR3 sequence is CASTPKLVSRGIQYF. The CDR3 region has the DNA TGTGCCAGCACCCCGAAGCTGGTCTCCCGGGGCATTCAGTACTTC.

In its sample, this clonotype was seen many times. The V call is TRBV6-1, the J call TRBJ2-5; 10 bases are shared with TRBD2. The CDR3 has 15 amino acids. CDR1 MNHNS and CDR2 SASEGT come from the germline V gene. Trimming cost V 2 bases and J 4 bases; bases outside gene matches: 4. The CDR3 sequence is CASSELAGEGETQYF. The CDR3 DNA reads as TGTGCCAGCAGTGAACTAGCGGGAGAGGGAGAGACCCAGTACTTC.

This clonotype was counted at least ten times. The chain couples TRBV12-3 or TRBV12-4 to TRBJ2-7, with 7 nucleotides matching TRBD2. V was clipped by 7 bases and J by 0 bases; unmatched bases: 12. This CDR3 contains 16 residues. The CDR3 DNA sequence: TGTGCCAGCACCCTAAGGGGCGGGGGAAGCTCCTACGAGCAGTACTTC. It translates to CASTLRGGGSSYEQYF.

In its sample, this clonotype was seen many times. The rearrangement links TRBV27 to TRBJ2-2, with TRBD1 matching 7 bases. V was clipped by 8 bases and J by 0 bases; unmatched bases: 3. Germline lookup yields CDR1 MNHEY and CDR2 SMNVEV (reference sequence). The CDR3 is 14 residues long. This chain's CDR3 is CASFDRANTGELFF. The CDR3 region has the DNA TGTGCCAGCTTTGACAGGGCGAACACCGGGGAGCTGTTTTTT.

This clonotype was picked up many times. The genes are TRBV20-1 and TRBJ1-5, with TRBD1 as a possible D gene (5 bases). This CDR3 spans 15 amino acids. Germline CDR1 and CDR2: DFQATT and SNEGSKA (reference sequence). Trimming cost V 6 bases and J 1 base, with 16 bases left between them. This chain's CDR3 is CSALEPGGSNQPQHF. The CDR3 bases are TGCAGTGCCCTAGAGCCTGGGGGAAGCAATCAGCCCCAGCATTTT.

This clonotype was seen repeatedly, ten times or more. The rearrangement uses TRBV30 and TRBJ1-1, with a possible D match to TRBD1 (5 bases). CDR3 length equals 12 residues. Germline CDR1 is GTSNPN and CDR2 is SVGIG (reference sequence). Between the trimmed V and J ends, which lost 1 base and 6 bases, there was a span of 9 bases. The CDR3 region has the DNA TGTGCCTGGAGTGGGCCGGGGGCTGAAGCTTTCTTT. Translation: CAWSGPGAEAFF.

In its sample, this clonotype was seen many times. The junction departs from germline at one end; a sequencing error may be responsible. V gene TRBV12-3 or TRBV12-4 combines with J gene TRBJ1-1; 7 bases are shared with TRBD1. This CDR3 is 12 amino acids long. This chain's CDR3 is CASSGLQGNPSF. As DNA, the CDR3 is TGTGCCAGCAGTGGGTTACAGGGGAATCCGTCTTTT.

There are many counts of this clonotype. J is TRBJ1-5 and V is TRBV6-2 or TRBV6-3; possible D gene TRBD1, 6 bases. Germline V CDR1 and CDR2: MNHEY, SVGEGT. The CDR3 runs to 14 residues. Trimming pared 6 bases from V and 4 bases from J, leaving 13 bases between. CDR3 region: CASSDRRFNQPQHF. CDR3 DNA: TGTGCCAGCAGCGACAGGAGATTTAATCAGCCCCAGCATTTT.

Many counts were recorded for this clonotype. The DNA of the CDR3 is TGTGCCAGCAGCTTAGGGACTGCCTATGCGCAGTATTTT. Its translation is CASSLGTAYAQYF. The chain recombines TRBV11-2 with TRBJ2-3; a weak D match, TRBD2 (5 bases). The CDR3 covers 13 residues. Trimming cost V 1 base and J 10 bases, with 12 bases left between them. The V gene's germline CDR1 is SGHAT and CDR2 FQNNGV.

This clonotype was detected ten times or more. DNA for the CDR3: TGTGCCACCAGTGATATCGGACAGGGATTACAAGCCGAGCAGTTCTTC. Amino acids: CATSDIGQGLQAEQFF. The chain employs TRBV24-1 and TRBJ2-1; 8 bases are a match to TRBD1. This CDR3 region has 16 residues. J gave up 10 bases and V 3 bases, and 13 bases lay outside the gene matches. Germline V gene lookup returns CDR1 KGHDR and CDR2 SFDVKD.

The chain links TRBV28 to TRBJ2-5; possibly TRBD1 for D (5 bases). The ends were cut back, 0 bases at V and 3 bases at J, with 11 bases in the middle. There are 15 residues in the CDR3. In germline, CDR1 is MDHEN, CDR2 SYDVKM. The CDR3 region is CASSLWQGNEETQYF. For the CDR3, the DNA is TGTGCCAGCAGTTTATGGCAGGGAAATGAAGAGACCCAGTACTTC.

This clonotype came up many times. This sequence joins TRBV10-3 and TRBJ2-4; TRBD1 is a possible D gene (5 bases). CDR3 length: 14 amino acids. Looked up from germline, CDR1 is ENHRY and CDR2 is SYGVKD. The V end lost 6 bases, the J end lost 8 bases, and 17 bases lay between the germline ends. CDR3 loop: CAISEGGARDIQYF. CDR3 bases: TGTGCCATCAGCGAAGGTGGGGCTAGGGACATTCAGTACTTC.

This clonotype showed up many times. The CDR3 coding sequence is TGTGCCAGTAAGGTGGGACAGTCGAACACTGAAGCTTTCTTT. Translated, it gives CASKVGQSNTEAFF. The chain uses TRBV27 and TRBJ1-1, with 7 bases lining up with TRBD1. CDR1 MNHEY and CDR2 SMNVEV come from the germline V gene (reference sequence). This CDR3 contains 14 residues. Trimming at V came to 9 bases and at J to 1 base, leaving 8 bases not matched to a gene.

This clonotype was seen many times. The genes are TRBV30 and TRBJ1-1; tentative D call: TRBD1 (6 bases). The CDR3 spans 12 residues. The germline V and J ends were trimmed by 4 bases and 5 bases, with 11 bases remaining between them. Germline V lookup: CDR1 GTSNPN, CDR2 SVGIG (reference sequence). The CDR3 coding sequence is TGTGCCTGGACAGATCAGGGGACTGAAGCTTTCTTT. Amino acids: CAWTDQGTEAFF.

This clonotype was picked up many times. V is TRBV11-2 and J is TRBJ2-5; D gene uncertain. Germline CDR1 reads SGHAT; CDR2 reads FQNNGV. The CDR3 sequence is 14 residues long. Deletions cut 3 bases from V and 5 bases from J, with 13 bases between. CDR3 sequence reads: CASSFAYSSETQYF. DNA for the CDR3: TGTGCCAGCAGCTTCGCCTACAGTTCGGAGACCCAGTACTTC.

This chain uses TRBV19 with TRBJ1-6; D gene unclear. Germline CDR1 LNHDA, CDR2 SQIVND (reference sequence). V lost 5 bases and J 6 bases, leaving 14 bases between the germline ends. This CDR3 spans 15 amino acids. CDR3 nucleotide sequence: TGTGCCAGTAGTGCGAAACTTCGTCCTAATTCACCCCTCCACTTT. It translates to CASSAKLRPNSPLHF.

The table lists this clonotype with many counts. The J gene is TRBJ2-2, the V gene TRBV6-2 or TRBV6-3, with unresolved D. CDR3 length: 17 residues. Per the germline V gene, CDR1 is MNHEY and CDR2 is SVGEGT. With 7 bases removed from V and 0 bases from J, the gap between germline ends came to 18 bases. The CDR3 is CASTRWASPANTGELFF. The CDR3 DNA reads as TGTGCCAGCACCAGATGGGCCAGCCCTGCGAACACCGGGGAGCTGTTTTTT.